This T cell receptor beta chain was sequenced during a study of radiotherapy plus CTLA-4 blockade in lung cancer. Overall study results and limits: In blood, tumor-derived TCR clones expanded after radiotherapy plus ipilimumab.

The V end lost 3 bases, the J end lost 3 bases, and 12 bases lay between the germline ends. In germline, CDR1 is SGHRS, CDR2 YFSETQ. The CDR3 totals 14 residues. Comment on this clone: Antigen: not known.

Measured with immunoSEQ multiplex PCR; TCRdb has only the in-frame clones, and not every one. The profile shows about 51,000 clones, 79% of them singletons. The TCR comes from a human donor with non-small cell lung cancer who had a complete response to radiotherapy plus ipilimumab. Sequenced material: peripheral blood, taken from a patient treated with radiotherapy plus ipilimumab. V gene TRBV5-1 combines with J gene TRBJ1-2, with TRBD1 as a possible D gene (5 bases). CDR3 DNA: TGCGCCAGCAGCTCCTATGGGGGGGACTATGGCTACACCTTC. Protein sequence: CASSSYGGDYGYTF.